This T cell receptor beta chain comes out of a study of T-cell memory formation after mild COVID-19. Background on the study: TCR clusters largely stayed donor specific.

Regarding the study as a whole: Of the contracting clones, CD4+ ones lay mainly in CM and EM, and CD8+ ones in EMRA. SARS-CoV-2 specificity was not confirmed for second-wave clones peaking on day 37.

This clonotype was found many times. The antigen is not known. V trimming: 1 base; J trimming: 4 bases; junction bases outside the gene matches: 10. This CDR3 region has 18 residues. Per the germline V gene, CDR1 is MGHRA and CDR2 is YSYEKL. UMIs and sample barcodes were carried by the TCR alpha and TCR beta cDNA libraries that 5'RACE produced using constant-segment primers. TCRdb recomputed calls from the 5' RACE reads with MiXCR, one row per CDR3 protein. The table includes 130,000 to 150,000 distinct CDR3 sequences, about 6.1% detected once. The origin of this receptor is an adult woman who had mild COVID-19 (a few samples of this study predate the infection). Cell type and time point are not known. The chain carries TRBV4-1 and TRBJ1-1; 12 bases fit TRBD1. The source material was PBMCs or a T cell subset sorted from them (not recorded which). CDR3 sequence (DNA): TGCGCCAGCAGCCAAGGGAGAGGGGGACAGGGGGCAACCACTGAAGCTTTCTTT. This sequence encodes CASSQGRGGQGATTEAFF.